Presented here are 4 T cell receptor beta chains from one specimen sequenced in a study of cytomegalovirus exposure and HLA in healthy donors. The PCR had 60 Vbeta and 13 Jbeta primers. Assay used: immunoSEQ multiplex PCR; TCRdb lists only in-frame clones, some missing. The table records about 200,000 clones, about 72% of them present only once. The specimen sequenced was PBMCs. These receptor sequences come from a male donor in good health and CMV-seronegative.

This clone was picked up one time. The V call is TRBV5-1, the J call TRBJ2-1; 13 nucleotides agree with TRBD2. Germline CDR1 SGHRS, CDR2 YFSETQ. The CDR3 runs 15 residues. Trimming at V came to 0 bases and at J to 13 bases, leaving 7 bases not matched to a gene. CDR3 region: CASSLVGTSGTRQFF. The CDR3 DNA reads TGCGCCAGCAGCTTGGTGGGGACTAGCGGGACCCGCCAGTTCTTC.

In this sample, this clone turned up once. V and J are TRBV7-9 and TRBJ1-4; 9 bases align to TRBD1. The germline V gene has CDR1 SEHNR and CDR2 FQNEAQ (reference sequence). J lost 6 bases, V lost 4 bases, and 9 bases had no gene match. The CDR3 totals 16 residues. In DNA, the CDR3 is TGTGCCAGCAGCTCCGGAGGGGACAGGGAACATGAAAAACTGTTTTTT. Its translation: CASSSGGDREHEKLFF.

The chain employs TRBV9 and TRBJ1-3; D might be TRBD1 (6 bases). The germline V gene has CDR1 SGDLS and CDR2 YYNGEE. CDR3 length equals 16 residues. V shed 0 bases and J shed 3 bases, with 13 bases lying between them. The CDR3 nucleotides are TGTGCCAGCAGCGTAGAAGGGGGGGCGCTTGGAAACACCATATATTTT. It is translated as CASSVEGGALGNTIYF.

The gene calls are TRBV18 and TRBJ2-2; no definite D call. CDR3 size: 14 residues. V dropped 2 bases and J dropped 6 bases, with 10 bases sitting between them. Germline loops: CDR1 KGHSH, CDR2 LQKENI. The CDR3 protein is CASSPSSSAGELFF. Here the CDR3 DNA reads TGTGCCAGCTCACCATCTTCAAGCGCCGGGGAGCTGTTTTTT.